A single sample is the source of the 21 T cell receptor beta chains below, sequenced in a study of T cell repertoires in cytomegalovirus infection. TCRdb independently ran MiXCR on the reads; one entry per CDR3 protein. The sample carries roughly 640,000 distinct CDR3 sequences, approximately 24% recorded once. Sequences were obtained from CD8+ T cells from PBMCs. These receptors were collected from a human donor in good health (CMV status not recorded). Some clones in this sample may be carry-over from other donors' samples.

At least ten counts were recorded for this clonotype. The genes are TRBV7-2 and TRBJ2-3, with D perhaps matching TRBD2 (7 bases). Germline V gene sequence: CDR1 SGHTA, CDR2 FQGNSA. This CDR3 region has 16 residues. Trimming took 5 bases from V and 5 from J, leaving 20 bases between them. Here the CDR3 DNA reads TGTGCCAGCAGCCCAGGGGCGGGGGTAATGAGAGATACGCAGTATTTT. Translation: CASSPGAGVMRDTQYF.

The chain carries TRBV29-1 and TRBJ1-1; 8 bases are shared with TRBD1. V lost 7 bases, J lost 1 base, and 8 bases stayed unmatched. Germline loops: CDR1 SQVTM, CDR2 ANQGSEA. The length of the CDR3 is 14 residues. CDR3 protein: CSALPGQANTEAFF. The CDR3 nucleotides are TGCAGCGCTCTACCGGGACAGGCGAACACTGAAGCTTTCTTT.

Comments on this clonotype: A much larger clone lies a single base off, so this may be a read error. CDR3 bases: TGTGCCAGCAGCTCCGGGGCTCCAGGGTACAATGAGCAGTCCTTC. This gives the protein CASSSGAPGYNEQSF. The V gene is TRBV7-6, the J gene TRBJ2-1; either TRBD1 or TRBD2 may supply D (5 bases each). This CDR3 contains 15 residues. Germline CDR1 is SGHVS and CDR2 is FNYEAQ.

In this sample, this clonotype turned up many times. This chain joins TRBV7-2 and TRBJ1-2, with a tentative D call TRBD1 (6 bases). There are 14 residues in the CDR3. The germline gives CDR1 SGHTA, CDR2 FQGNSA. Trimming shortened V by 3 bases and J by 9 bases, and 17 bases separated the two germline ends. CDR3 sequence reads: CASSLSDSRLRYTF. DNA for the CDR3: TGTGCCAGCAGCTTGTCGGACAGCCGACTACGCTACACCTTC.

This clonotype was recorded at least ten times. The genes are TRBV6-1 and TRBJ1-4, with D tentatively TRBD1 (5 bases). This CDR3 spans 13 amino acids. The germline V gene has CDR1 MNHNS and CDR2 SASEGT. V lost 6 bases, J lost 7 bases, and 12 bases lay in between. CDR3 coding DNA: TGTGCCAGCAGCCTCGGGGGAGGTGAAAAACTGTTTTTT. It translates to CASSLGGGEKLFF.

This clonotype was seen many times. The rearrangement joins TRBV19 to TRBJ2-1, with D perhaps assigned TRBD1 or TRBD2 (5 bases each). The V gene lost 5 bases and the J gene lost 2 bases, with 16 bases spanning the gap. Germline lookup yields CDR1 LNHDA and CDR2 SQIVND (reference sequence). This CDR3 region has 16 residues. DNA of the CDR3: TGTGCCAGTAGTTCCCAGGGAGTGCATCCCTACAATGAGCAGTTCTTC. Its protein is CASSSQGVHPYNEQFF.

The chain is built from TRBV29-1 and TRBJ2-3; TRBD2 is a possible D gene (5 bases). V was cut by 3 bases and J by 5 bases, with 15 bases left in between. The CDR3 is 14 residues long. The V gene's germline CDR1 is SQVTM and CDR2 ANQGSEA. CDR3 residues: CSVEFVRGGDTQYF. The CDR3, as DNA: TGCAGCGTTGAGTTTGTACGGGGTGGAGATACGCAGTATTTT.

This clonotype was seen many times. This rearrangement joins TRBV12-3 or TRBV12-4 to TRBJ2-5; no definite D call. Trimming shortened V by 3 bases and J by 2 bases, and 10 bases separated the two germline ends. CDR3 length: 14 residues. The CDR3 sequence is CASSFVAKQETQYF. The CDR3 region has the DNA TGTGCCAGCAGTTTTGTCGCTAAACAAGAGACCCAGTACTTC.

J is TRBJ2-3 and V is TRBV4-1, with TRBD2 matching 10 bases. Germline V lookup: CDR1 MGHRA, CDR2 YSYEKL. J lost 2 bases, V lost 4 bases, and 15 bases had no gene match. This CDR3 has 19 amino acids. CDR3 sequence (DNA): TGCGCCAGCAGCCCCAAAGTAGCGGGGGGCCTTAAGTCCACAGATACGCAGTATTTT. It is translated as CASSPKVAGGLKSTDTQYF.

The chain links TRBV4-1 to TRBJ2-3; the D gene is possibly TRBD1 (5 bases). This CDR3 region has 17 residues. Germline values: CDR1 MGHRA, CDR2 YSYEKL. V was pared by 3 bases and J by 5 bases, with 21 bases between. The CDR3 protein is CASSQLLSGMIQDTQYF. In nucleotides, the CDR3 is TGCGCCAGCAGCCAGCTATTATCAGGGATGATTCAAGATACGCAGTATTTT.

Here the CDR3 reads CASSPSSAFNEKLFF. CDR3 bases: TGTGCCAGCAGTCCTTCGTCGGCTTTTAATGAAAAACTGTTTTTT. The rearrangement joins TRBV12-3 or TRBV12-4 to TRBJ1-4; D call uncertain. Trimming took 5 bases from V and 4 from J, leaving 14 bases between them. The CDR3 length is 15 residues.

As to this clonotype: The junction departs from the called germline gene at one end, perhaps through a read error. This chain connects TRBV2 to TRBJ2-4; 11 bases fit TRBD2. CDR1 is SNHLY, CDR2 FYNNEI, per germline. The CDR3 runs 11 residues. DNA for the CDR3: TGTGTCAGCATTAGCGGGGGGGTTCAGTACTTC. Translating it yields CVSISGGVQYF.

V gene TRBV28 combines with J gene TRBJ1-1; 7 bases map to TRBD1. The CDR3 extends over 12 amino acids. V was clipped by 11 bases and J by 7 bases; unmatched bases: 10. Germline V lookup: CDR1 MDHEN, CDR2 SYDVKM. CDR3 sequence reads: CASDRVNGEAFF. The CDR3 DNA is TGTGCCTCCGACAGGGTGAACGGTGAAGCTTTCTTT.

With regard to this clonotype: This sequence may be a read error, since a much larger clone differs from it by one base. This chain links TRBV7-2 with TRBJ1-4; 9 nucleotides match TRBD1. Germline lookup yields CDR1 SGHTA and CDR2 FQGNSA. The CDR3 loop spans 15 amino acids. V lost 5 bases and J lost 7; bases outside the gene matches: 8. The CDR3 region is CASSRTGAGSEKLFF. The CDR3 DNA reads as TGTGCCAGCAGCCGGACAGGGGCGGGGAGTGAAAAACTGTTTTTT.

In its sample, this clonotype was seen a few times. The chain combines TRBV7-8 with TRBJ2-3; tentatively, D is TRBD1 (6 bases). V was trimmed by 3 bases and J by 0 bases, leaving 10 bases between them. Germline assignment: CDR1 SGHVS and CDR2 FQNEAQ. The CDR3 loop spans 15 amino acids. Written as DNA, the CDR3 is TGTGCCAGCAGCTTCGGAACAGGGAGCACAGATACGCAGTATTTT. As protein: CASSFGTGSTDTQYF.

This clonotype was seen only a few times. The V and J genes are TRBV7-8 and TRBJ2-7; 8 bases agree with TRBD2. Germline CDR1 and CDR2: SGHVS and FQNEAQ. This CDR3 is 10 amino acids long. V gave up 10 bases and J gave up 7 bases; unmatched junction bases: 3. The CDR3 DNA follows: TGTGCCACCGGCGGGGGGGAGCAGTACTTC. Its protein product is CATGGGEQYF.

Note on this clonotype: A single base separates this from a much larger clone, so it may be a read error. This sequence joins TRBV6-6 and TRBJ1-4; D not certain. This CDR3 region has 14 residues. Per germline, CDR1 MNHNY and CDR2 SVGAGI (reference sequence). V lost 10 bases and J lost 6, with 18 bases in between. CDR3 DNA: TGTGCCAACAAAATCGGCGGCGGATATGAAAAACTGTTTTTT. The encoded protein is CANKIGGGYEKLFF.

This clonotype was counted only a few times. The chain uses TRBV9 and TRBJ2-1, with 7 bases that match TRBD2. CDR1 is SGDLS and CDR2 is YYNGEE in the germline V gene. There are 11 residues in the CDR3. V dropped 3 bases and J dropped 10; count of bases not matched to a gene: 1. In DNA form, the CDR3 reads TGTGCCAGCAGCGCCGGGGGGGAGCAGTTCTTC. Encoded protein: CASSAGGEQFF.

The table lists this clonotype with many counts. V is TRBV12-5 and J is TRBJ1-1, with D unclear. The CDR3 extends over 12 amino acids. Germline loops: CDR1 LGHNT, CDR2 FRNRAP. V was cut by 4 bases and J by 3 bases, with 6 bases left in between. The CDR3 DNA follows: TGTGCTAGTGGTTATGGGGACACTGAAGCTTTCTTT. Amino acids: CASGYGDTEAFF.

The V call is TRBV27, the J call TRBJ2-7, with D possibly being TRBD2 (6 bases). With 2 bases removed from V and 1 base from J, the gap between germline ends came to 12 bases. Looked up from germline, CDR1 is MNHEY and CDR2 is SMNVEV (reference sequence). The CDR3 extends over 15 amino acids. CDR3 sequence reads: CASSLRAGTSYEQYV. The DNA for the CDR3 is TGTGCCAGCAGTTTAAGGGCAGGGACTTCCTACGAGCAGTACGTC.

V and J are TRBV12-5 and TRBJ2-2; no clear D gene. Deletions cut 2 bases from V and 5 bases from J, with 6 bases between. This CDR3 is 13 amino acids long. Per the germline V gene, CDR1 is LGHNT and CDR2 is FRNRAP. CDR3: CASGLLETGELFF. CDR3 DNA sequence: TGTGCTAGTGGTTTGTTGGAGACCGGGGAGCTGTTTTTT.